This TCR beta chain was found in a study of blood T cell repertoires in COVID-19. Looking at the study overall: Whether acute or convalescent, the COVID-19 samples came from the United States, Italy and Spain. Sources were T cells, B-cell-depleted T cells, or PBMCs; the material itself was cDNA or gDNA.

From germline, CDR1 is SGDLS and CDR2 YYNGEE. V lost 7 bases to trimming and J lost 0 bases, with 11 bases between them. CDR3 length: 13 residues. This clone was detected only a few times. In the authors' workflow: Amplification from reference gene primers served as the basis for estimated nucleated cell counts. Produced via immunoSEQ multiplex PCR; TCRdb's table is partial and in-frame only. D and trimming were read from the DNA, whereas the V and J calls and clone size are those reported in that table. This sample has more than 60,000 clones, with roughly 82% found just once. This clonotype was obtained from a human donor in a cohort sampled during active COVID-19. V usage is TRBV9 and J usage is TRBJ2-7, with a tentative D call TRBD2 (6 bases). The specimen was peripheral blood. CDR3 in DNA: TGTGCCAGCGGGAATAGCGGCTCCTACGAGCAGTACTTC. Translation: CASGNSGSYEQYF.